What follows describes a single T cell receptor beta chain. These data come from a study of T cell changes during pregnancy in multiple sclerosis. Germline CDR1 is SNHLY and CDR2 is FYNNEI. The CDR3 covers 13 residues. Unmatched junction bases numbered 5, after V lost 7 bases and J lost 3 bases. Assay: immunoSEQ multiplex PCR; the TCRdb copy retains only in-frame clones and omits some. This table holds roughly 45,000 clones, 88% found once. Sequencing used CD4+ T cells from peripheral blood mononuclear cells, obtained in the second trimester of pregnancy. The sequence was obtained from a female donor with multiple sclerosis, enrolled in a pregnancy study. The chain links TRBV2 to TRBJ1-1, with TRBD1 matching 7 bases. The CDR3 here is CASKGAGDTEAFF. DNA of the CDR3: TGTGCCAGCAAGGGGGCAGGGGACACTGAAGCTTTCTTT.